One sample yielded the 30 T cell receptor beta chains listed below, sequenced in a study of cytomegalovirus exposure and HLA in healthy donors. The PCR had 60 Vbeta and 13 Jbeta primers. The assay was immunoSEQ multiplex PCR, and TCRdb's table has in-frame clones only and misses some. The table shows over 150,000 clones, with around 68% occurring only once. The sample was PBMCs. Receptors originate from a man younger than 45 in good health and CMV-seronegative.

This clone has just a few counts. The rearrangement joins TRBV7-9 to TRBJ2-7, with 7 bases identical to TRBD2. Trimming cost V 5 bases and J 6 bases; bases outside gene matches: 10. Germline V gene data show CDR1 as SEHNR and CDR2 as FQNEAQ (reference sequence). This CDR3 has 14 residues. CDR3 residues: CASSAGLGLSEQYF. As DNA, the CDR3 is TGTGCCAGCAGCGCCGGACTAGGCTTGAGCGAGCAGTACTTC.

As for this clone: A read error may account for a junction end that differs from germline. The chain is built from TRBV6-5 and TRBJ2-6; the match to TRBD1 covers 10 bases. This CDR3 region has 15 residues. Germline CDR1 MNHEY, CDR2 SVGAGI. In DNA, the CDR3 is TGTGCCAGCAAGGACAGGGGGTCCGGGGCCAACGTCCTGCCTTTC. Its protein product is CASKDRGSGANVLPF.

The count of this clone is one. The V and J genes are TRBV4-2 and TRBJ1-3; D uncertain. Germline-derived CDR1 and CDR2 are LGHNA and YNFKEQ. This CDR3 is 14 amino acids long. Trimming removed 3 bases at V and 0 bases at J, with 6 bases between. The CDR3 spells CASSQSYSGNTIYF. The CDR3 DNA reads TGTGCCAGCAGCCAGAGTTACTCTGGAAACACCATATATTTT.

This clone was found a few times. CDR3 region: CASSLGGGNEQFF. The DNA for the CDR3 is TGTGCCAGCAGCTTGGGGGGTGGCAATGAGCAGTTCTTC. The chain combines TRBV13 with TRBJ2-1; TRBD2 is a possible D gene (6 bases). The germline V gene encodes CDR1 PRHDT and CDR2 FYEKMQ (reference sequence). The germline V and J ends were trimmed by 3 bases and 6 bases, with 9 bases remaining between them. The CDR3 extends over 13 amino acids.

This clone was observed at least ten times. The J gene is TRBJ2-7, the V gene TRBV5-5; 7 bases are a match to TRBD1. The germline CDR1 and CDR2 sequences are SGHKS and YYEKEE (reference sequence). The V gene end was trimmed by 1 base and the J gene end by 0 bases; junction bases not matched to a gene: 1. This CDR3 contains 14 residues. This chain's CDR3 is CASSLWDSSYEQYF. Here the CDR3 DNA reads TGTGCCAGCAGCTTGTGGGACAGCTCCTACGAGCAGTACTTC. The entire variable domain, with the rest obtained from reference TRBV5-5 and TRBJ2-7, is as follows: DAGVTQSPTHLIKTRGQQVTLRCSPISGHKSVSWYQQVLGQGPQFIFQYYEKEERGRGNFPDRFSARQFPNYSSELNVNALLLGDSALYLCASSLWDSSYEQYFGPGTRLTVT.

This clone has only a few counts. This sequence joins TRBV18 and TRBJ1-4, with 10 bases aligning to TRBD1. Germline CDR1 is KGHSH and CDR2 is LQKENI. This CDR3 comprises 14 residues. The V and J ends lost 4 bases and 10 bases, in that order; junction bases with no gene match: 6. CDR3 residues: CASSRGQGGGKLFF. The CDR3 DNA is TGTGCCAGCTCACGCGGACAGGGGGGAGGAAAACTGTTTTTT.

Here the CDR3 DNA reads TGTGCCAGCAGCCCCCTCGGCGGGGGGCTCCGGGGCTACACCTTC. It codes for CASSPLGGGLRGYTF. This chain joins TRBV7-9 and TRBJ1-2; a possible D gene is TRBD1 (6 bases). Between the trimmed V and J ends, which lost 5 bases and 8 bases, there was a span of 21 bases. From germline, CDR1 is SEHNR and CDR2 FQNEAQ (reference sequence). This CDR3 has 15 amino acids.

V gene TRBV5-6 combines with J gene TRBJ2-6, with TRBD2 as a possible D gene (7 bases). Germline V gene sequence: CDR1 SGHDT, CDR2 YYEEEE. V was pared by 4 bases and J by 4 bases, with 18 bases between. The CDR3 is 17 residues long. The CDR3 nucleotides read TGTGCCAGCAGCCCCGAGTCGCGGGGGCTCGGGGCCAACGTCCTGACTTTC. This translates into CASSPESRGLGANVLTF.

V gene TRBV14 combines with J gene TRBJ2-3; perhaps TRBD1 as D (6 bases). V was shortened by 4 bases and J by 8 bases, with 13 bases between the two germline ends. The CDR3 has 13 residues. Per germline, CDR1 SGHDN and CDR2 FVKESK. As DNA, the CDR3 is TGTGCCAGCAGCCCCCGGACAGCCTCTACGCAGTATTTT. Amino acids: CASSPRTASTQYF.

This chain joins TRBV7-2 and TRBJ2-2; a possible D gene is TRBD2 (5 bases). Germline loops: CDR1 SGHTA, CDR2 FQGNSA. This CDR3 spans 14 amino acids. V gave up 7 bases and J gave up 5 bases, with 14 bases separating them. The CDR3 nucleotides read TGTGCCAGCATCCCGGGTGGGGAGACCGGGGAGCTGTTTTTT. Amino acids: CASIPGGETGELFF.

The chain links TRBV28 to TRBJ1-5; no firm D call. Trimming removed 5 bases at V and 6 bases at J, with 8 bases between. The CDR3 is 12 amino acids. Germline CDR1 MDHEN, CDR2 SYDVKM. CDR3 DNA: TGTGCCAGCAGTCCGGGGATTCAGCCCCAGCATTTT. Protein: CASSPGIQPQHF.

The rearrangement uses TRBV19 and TRBJ2-7, with TRBD1 matching over 8 bases. CDR3 length: 12 amino acids. Unmatched junction bases numbered 1, after V lost 4 bases and J lost 5 bases. Germline values: CDR1 LNHDA, CDR2 SQIVND (reference sequence). The CDR3 reads CASSTGGHEQYF. The CDR3 nucleotides are TGTGCCAGTAGTACAGGGGGCCACGAGCAGTACTTC.

The chain combines TRBV18 with TRBJ2-7; TRBD1 agrees at 12 bases. Germline loops: CDR1 KGHSH, CDR2 LQKENI. The CDR3 runs 16 residues. V gave up 6 bases and J gave up 6 bases; unmatched junction bases: 12. CDR3 coding DNA: TGTGCCAGCTCTCCCACCGGGACAGGGGGCTCCGGCGAGCAGTACTTC. Translation: CASSPTGTGGSGEQYF. Variable domain in full (rest from reference TRBV18 and TRBJ2-7): NAGVMQNPRHLVRRRGQEARLRCSPMKGHSHVYWYRQLPEEGLKFMVYLQKENIIDESGMPKERFSAEFPKEGPSILRIQQVVRGDSAAYFCASSPTGTGGSGEQYFGPGTRLTVT.

The chain is built from TRBV6-5 and TRBJ2-7; no definite D call. The CDR3 contains 14 residues. From germline, CDR1 is MNHEY and CDR2 SVGAGI. V lost 8 bases to trimming and J lost 3 bases, with 17 bases between them. CDR3 amino acids: CASGSSTLSYEQYF. The CDR3 coding sequence is TGTGCCAGCGGGTCTTCGACACTGAGCTACGAGCAGTACTTC.

This clone has just one count. V and J are TRBV5-5 and TRBJ1-1, with 7 bases fitting TRBD1. V shed 5 bases, J shed 0 bases, and the junction held 4 bases outside the gene matches. Germline V lookup: CDR1 SGHKS, CDR2 YYEKEE (reference sequence). The CDR3 loop spans 14 amino acids. The chain's CDR3 is CASRPTGLNTEAFF. DNA of the CDR3: TGTGCCAGCAGGCCGACAGGGTTGAACACTGAAGCTTTCTTT.

The J gene is TRBJ2-2, the V gene TRBV7-9; no definite D call. The germline CDR1 and CDR2 sequences are SEHNR and FQNEAQ (reference sequence). The CDR3 is 14 amino acids. Trimming removed 1 base from V and 8 bases from J, with 11 bases in between. CDR3 protein: CASSLEDNWGELFF. As DNA, the CDR3 is TGTGCCAGCAGCTTAGAAGACAACTGGGGGGAGCTGTTTTTT.

On this clone: One end of the junction does not line up with germline, which may come from a read error. The chain uses TRBV2 and TRBJ1-5, with D perhaps matching TRBD1 (5 bases). Germline CDR1 SNHLY, CDR2 FYNNEI. The CDR3 is 15 residues long. The CDR3 DNA sequence: TGTGCCAGCAGTCTCAGGGAGGATAGCAATCAGCCCCAGAATTTT. Its protein is CASSLREDSNQPQNF.

Written as DNA, the CDR3 is TGCAGCGTTAGCGACGGACGGGGTTCACCCCTCCACTTT. Encoded protein: CSVSDGRGSPLHF. This chain connects TRBV29-1 to TRBJ1-6, with unresolved D. Trimming removed 5 bases at V and 9 bases at J, with 14 bases between. CDR1 is SQVTM, CDR2 ANQGSEA, per germline. CDR3 length: 13 amino acids.

This clone was picked up one time. The junction and the germline gene differ at one end; a read error may be behind it. J is TRBJ2-5 and V is TRBV28; 7 nucleotides match TRBD2. The germline V gene has CDR1 MDHEN and CDR2 SYDVKM. This CDR3 is built from 16 residues. The CDR3 reads CASSPLLARHQETRYF. As DNA, the CDR3 is TGTGCCAGCAGTCCACTACTAGCGCGGCACCAAGAGACCCGGTACTTC.

This clone turned up a few times. The gene calls are TRBV6-1 and TRBJ1-2, with D perhaps matching TRBD1 (5 bases). The V and J ends lost 7 bases and 6 bases respectively, with 18 bases between them. In germline, CDR1 is MNHNS, CDR2 SASEGT. The CDR3 is 14 amino acids. The chain's CDR3 is CASNGGRELHGYTF. The DNA for the CDR3 is TGTGCCAGCAACGGCGGCAGGGAACTCCATGGCTACACCTTC.

This clone turned up a few times. The V and J genes are TRBV28 and TRBJ2-3, with D possibly being TRBD1 (7 bases). The V end lost 3 bases, the J end lost 6 bases, and 13 bases lay between the germline ends. CDR3 length: 14 residues. The germline CDR1 and CDR2 sequences are MDHEN and SYDVKM. In nucleotides, the CDR3 is TGTGCCAGCAGTTTGGGCAGGGGGGTTGATACGCAGTATTTT. This encodes CASSLGRGVDTQYF.

This chain connects TRBV30 to TRBJ2-7; perhaps TRBD1 as D (6 bases). Germline CDR1 and CDR2: GTSNPN and SVGIG (reference sequence). V lost 5 bases, J lost 1 base, and 12 bases lay in between. This CDR3 has 13 residues. CDR3 nucleotide sequence: TGTGCCTGGTTAAACAGGGTATCCTACGAGCAGTACTTC. Translating it yields CAWLNRVSYEQYF.

This clone came up a few times. V and J are TRBV6-1 and TRBJ1-5; TRBD1 agrees at 9 bases. The CDR3 has 14 residues. Trimming removed 0 bases from V and 12 bases from J; junction bases left unmatched: 6. Germline-derived CDR1 and CDR2 are MNHNS and SASEGT. The CDR3: CASSEALGTGSQHF. As DNA, the CDR3 is TGTGCCAGCAGTGAAGCCTTGGGGACAGGGAGCCAGCATTTT.

The V call is TRBV29-1, the J call TRBJ1-1; D perhaps matches TRBD1 (5 bases). CDR1 is SQVTM and CDR2 is ANQGSEA in the germline V gene. Between the trimmed V and J ends, which lost 5 bases and 3 bases, there was a span of 13 bases. This CDR3 has 13 amino acids. The CDR3 DNA reads as TGCAGCGTTCCAGGGTTTCGGGACACTGAAGCTTTCTTT. Encoded protein: CSVPGFRDTEAFF.

The chain couples TRBV19 to TRBJ1-5; 9 bases are shared with TRBD1. J was trimmed by 0 bases and V by 4 bases; bases with no gene match: 10. The V gene's germline CDR1 is LNHDA and CDR2 SQIVND (reference sequence). The CDR3 runs 18 residues. The CDR3 DNA reads as TGTGCCAGTAGTACCACCCGACAGGGGGGTCGTAGCAATCAGCCCCAGCATTTT. It codes for CASSTTRQGGRSNQPQHF.

This clone appeared a few times. Other DNA sequences in the sample encode the same CDR3. This chain uses TRBV5-1 with TRBJ2-5, with D maybe TRBD2 (5 bases). V lost 2 bases and J lost 2, with 10 bases in between. The CDR3 loop spans 14 amino acids. Germline-derived CDR1 and CDR2 are SGHRS and YFSETQ. The CDR3 loop reads CASSLGSGQETQYF. The CDR3 region has the DNA TGCGCCAGCAGCTTAGGTTCGGGACAAGAGACCCAGTACTTC.

This chain uses TRBV19 with TRBJ2-7, with D possibly being TRBD1 (6 bases). The CDR3 extends over 17 amino acids. Germline V gene sequence: CDR1 LNHDA, CDR2 SQIVND (reference sequence). V lost 4 bases and J 0 bases, leaving 19 bases between the germline ends. CDR3 region: CASSKLSDWTVSYEQYF. The CDR3 DNA follows: TGTGCCAGTAGTAAGCTCTCTGACTGGACAGTCTCCTACGAGCAGTACTTC.

This clone was counted between two and nine times. The chain carries TRBV30 and TRBJ2-3; possible D gene TRBD1, 5 bases. The CDR3 runs 11 residues. Germline CDR1 GTSNPN, CDR2 SVGIG (reference sequence). The V gene lost 5 bases and the J gene lost 6 bases, with 9 bases spanning the gap. CDR3 amino acids: CAWEYRDTQYF. The CDR3 nucleotides read TGTGCCTGGGAGTACAGGGATACGCAGTATTTT.

The chain uses TRBV11-2 and TRBJ1-6; TRBD1 is a possible D gene (6 bases). The CDR3 runs 18 residues. Germline values: CDR1 SGHAT, CDR2 FQNNGV. V lost 1 base to trimming and J lost 0 bases, with 13 bases between them. The CDR3 is CASSLVSRGGSYNSPLHF. Written as DNA, the CDR3 is TGTGCCAGCAGCTTAGTATCTAGAGGGGGCTCCTATAATTCACCCCTCCACTTT.

The gene calls are TRBV10-3 and TRBJ2-7; possibly TRBD1 for D (5 bases). The germline V gene encodes CDR1 ENHRY and CDR2 SYGVKD. The V end was cut by 0 bases, the J end by 7 bases, with 10 bases between. CDR3 size: 13 residues. The CDR3 coding sequence is TGTGCCATCAGTGAGTCTGCAGGGCAAGAGCAGTACTTC. The encoded protein is CAISESAGQEQYF.